This T cell receptor beta chain was retrieved from a study of tumor-infiltrating lymphocytes in primary liver carcinoma. Looking at the study overall: By surgical resection, the patients were treated for their primary liver carcinoma. The tumors ranged from about 4.2 to 10 cm across and fell within stage T1-T3 N0M0. Study-wide points: In tumor-adjacent and tumor-blood pairs, overlap was lower than in tumor region pairs.

Priming with a constant-region primer yielded TCR beta cDNA from 400 to 500 ng total RNA. Amplification in three nested multiplex PCR rounds with slightly modified ARM-PCR gave rise to TCR beta libraries. It was with TRBV1-TRBV30 forward primers and a C-beta reverse primer that the first two PCR rounds were run, at about 10 cycles each. TCRdb redid the calling of the multiplex PCR reads with MiXCR, one entry per CDR3 protein. Among nearly 200,000 distinct CDR3 sequences listed, less than 75% were seen once. CDR1 is SQVTM and CDR2 is ANQGSEA in the germline V gene. The CDR3 length is 13 residues. In regard to this clonotype: Antigen specificity is unknown. One end of the junction is discordant with germline, which a read error may explain.

Blood RNA was derived from unsorted whole blood, and germline DNA was extracted too. The sequencing input was peripheral blood. This clonotype originated in a woman aged 60 to 75 with primary liver carcinoma and hepatitis B virus infection. The chain recombines TRBV29-1 with TRBJ2-1; 7 bases fit TRBD1. The CDR3 DNA reads TGCTGCGTCGAACAGGGGTACGTGGGTGAGCATTTCTTC. Amino acid sequence: CCVEQGYVGEHFF.